This is a list of T cell receptor beta chains from one sample in a study of T cell responses to AZD1222 COVID-19 vaccine. Repertoires were generated with immunoSEQ multiplex PCR, while TCRdb's copy carries only in-frame clones and drops some. The repertoire holds about 34,000 clones, more than 75% seen once, with roughly 4.9% in the top ten. Sequenced material: peripheral blood, taken 28 days after the second AZD1222 dose. The receptors here all came from an adult who received the AZD1222 COVID-19 vaccine. The CDR3 runs from the conserved cysteine through the conserved F or W. The order of the fields is J gene, clone size, D gene, V gene, CDR3 DNA, CDR3 protein. A D gene is named only where the DNA matches it firmly. Clone size is shown for a subset of rows, as once, few, many or a class of expanded clone.

>TRBJ1-4|-|-|TRBV7-9
TGTGCCAGCAGCACAGCTCTAGGGTTTCAGCGTGAAAAACTGTTTTTT
CASSTALGFQREKLFF
>TRBJ1-2|-|-|TRBV7-3
TGTGCCAGCAGCCCCAGGCGGGGTTCAGATCATGGCTACACCTTC
CASSPRRGSDHGYTF
>TRBJ1-1|few|-|TRBV5-1
TGCGCCAGCAGACCTCCCGACGGACGGAACACTGAAGCTTTCTTT
CASRPPDGRNTEAFF
>TRBJ2-5|-|-|TRBV24-1
TGTGCCACCAGTGATTCGTCGGGGGCGCTTGAGACCCAGTACTTC
CATSDSSGALETQYF
>TRBJ1-3|once|-|TRBV6-1
TGTGCCAGCAGTGAAATGGGGCAACCGATAGGAAACACCATATATTTT
CASSEMGQPIGNTIYF
>TRBJ1-1|-|-|TRBV12-5
TGTGCTAGTGGTTTGATACGGGATGAAGCTTTCTTT
CASGLIRDEAFF
>TRBJ2-3|-|-|TRBV12-3/TRBV12-4
TGTGCCAGCAGCCCTTTCCGCGCAGATACGCAGTATTTT
CASSPFRADTQYF
>TRBJ2-1|-|-|TRBV29-1
TGCAGCGTTTCGATCGGCAATGAGCAGTTCTTC
CSVSIGNEQFF
>TRBJ1-6|-|-|TRBV5-8
TGTGCCAGCAGCTTCTATAATTCACCCCTCCACTTT
CASSFYNSPLHF
>TRBJ1-5|few|TRBD1|TRBV5-1
TGCGCCAGCAGCTTGGAGCCGCGAATCCCAGGGGGGTTCCTGAATCAGCCCCAGCATTTT
CASSLEPRIPGGFLNQPQHF
>TRBJ1-5|-|-|TRBV18
TGTGCCAGCCCCGTAGGTCGAATCGATCAGCCCCAGCATTTT
CASPVGRIDQPQHF
>TRBJ2-3|few|TRBD2|TRBV5-6
TGTGCCAGCAGCTCCGTTAGCGGGGATACGCAGTATTTT
CASSSVSGDTQYF
>TRBJ2-5|-|TRBD1|TRBV18
TGTGCCAGCTCGCCCAGGGGGATTGAGACCCAGTACTTC
CASSPRGIETQYF
>TRBJ2-3|-|TRBD2|TRBV19
TGTGCCAGTAGTACTAGCGGGGCTAGCACAGATACGCAGTATTTT
CASSTSGASTDTQYF
>TRBJ1-6|-|-|TRBV27
TGTGCCAGCAGTTTATTAGGGACGGCCTATAATTCACCCCTCCACTTT
CASSLLGTAYNSPLHF
>TRBJ2-1|-|TRBD2|TRBV6-5
TGTGCCAGCAGCCGAACTAGCGGGAGTTATTACGAGCAGTTCTTC
CASSRTSGSYYEQFF
>TRBJ1-1|-|-|TRBV7-3
TGTGCCAGCAGCTTTGGGTCGATCACTGAAGCTTTCTTT
CASSFGSITEAFF
>TRBJ2-1|-|-|TRBV6-2/TRBV6-3
TGTGCCAGCAGTACAGGGAATGAGCAGTTCTTC
CASSTGNEQFF
>TRBJ2-3|-|TRBD2|TRBV3-1/TRBV3-2
TGTGCCAGCAGCCAAGAAGGGCTAGCGGGGGGGATGGCAGATACGCAGTATTTT
CASSQEGLAGGMADTQYF